In this sample, the clone carrying this TCR beta chain turned up once. The CDR3 covers 14 residues. CDR1 is SGHVS and CDR2 is FQNEAQ in the germline V gene. The ends lost 5 bases at V and 6 bases at J; junction bases unmatched: 8. The data were obtained in a study of blood T cell repertoires in COVID-19. On the study more broadly: Whether acute or convalescent, the COVID-19 samples came from the United States, Italy and Spain.

Original processing methods: Amplifying reference gene primers gave estimates of nucleated cell counts. The table came from immunoSEQ multiplex PCR; TCRdb's copy has only in-frame clones and leaves some out. That table is the source of V, J and clone size, and D and trimming were worked out from the DNA. The sample records more than 250,000 clones, roughly 86% being singletons. V usage is TRBV7-8 and J usage is TRBJ2-3, with 7 nucleotides matching TRBD2. The clonotype was recovered from a woman in her 50s with acute or convalescent COVID-19. The source material was peripheral blood. As DNA, the CDR3 is TGTGCCAGCAGCCCTCGGACTAGAACCGATACGCAGTATTTT. It specifies CASSPRTRTDTQYF.